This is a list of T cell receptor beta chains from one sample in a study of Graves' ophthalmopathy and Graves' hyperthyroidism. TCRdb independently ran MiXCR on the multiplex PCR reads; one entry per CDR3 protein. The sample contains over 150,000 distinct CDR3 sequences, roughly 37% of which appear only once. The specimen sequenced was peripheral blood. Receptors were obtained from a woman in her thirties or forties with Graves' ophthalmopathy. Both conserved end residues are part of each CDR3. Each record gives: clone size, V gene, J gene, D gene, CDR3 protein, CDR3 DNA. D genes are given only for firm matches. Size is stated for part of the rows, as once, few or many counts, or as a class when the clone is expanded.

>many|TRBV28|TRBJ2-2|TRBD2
CASTRLAVNTGELFF
TGTGCCAGCACTCGACTAGCGGTGAACACCGGGGAGCTGTTTTTT
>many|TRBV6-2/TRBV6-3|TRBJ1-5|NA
CASSILRQPQHF
TGTGCCAGCAGTATACTCCGGCAGCCCCAGCATTTT
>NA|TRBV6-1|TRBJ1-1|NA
CASKWGRGGTNTEAFF
TGTGCCAGCAAATGGGGTCGGGGAGGGACGAACACTGAAGCTTTCTTT
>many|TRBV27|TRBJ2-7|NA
CASNPGSGVHEQYF
TGTGCCAGCAACCCTGGGTCAGGGGTCCACGAGCAGTACTTC
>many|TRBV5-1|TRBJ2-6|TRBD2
CASSIITSGNSGANVLTF
TGCGCCAGCAGCATCATTACTAGCGGGAACTCTGGGGCCAACGTCCTGACTTTC
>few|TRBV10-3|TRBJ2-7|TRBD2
CAISGTSGTLSYEQYF
TGTGCCATCAGTGGTACTAGCGGGACCCTCTCCTACGAGCAGTACTTC
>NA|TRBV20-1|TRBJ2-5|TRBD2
CSARDLLAGDQETQYF
TGCAGTGCTAGAGATCTACTAGCGGGAGACCAAGAGACCCAGTACTTC
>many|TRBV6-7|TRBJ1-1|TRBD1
CASIQTGVAFF
TGTGCCAGCATTCAGACAGGGGTGGCTTTCTTT
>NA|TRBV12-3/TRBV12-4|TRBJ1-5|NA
CASSLVPGWGGNQPQHF
TGTGCCAGCAGTTTAGTCCCGGGATGGGGGGGCAATCAGCCCCAGCATTTT
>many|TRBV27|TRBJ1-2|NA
CASSFSSAAPSNYGYTF
TGTGCCAGCAGTTTTTCTTCAGCGGCCCCTTCTAACTATGGCTACACCTTC
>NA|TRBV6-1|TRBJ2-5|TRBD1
CASSLGDRGRGQETQYF
TGTGCCAGCAGCCTTGGGGACAGGGGTCGTGGGCAAGAGACCCAGTACTTC
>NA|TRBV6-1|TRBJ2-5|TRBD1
CASSRGQGETQYF
TGTGCTAGCAGCCGCGGACAGGGAGAGACCCAGTACTTC
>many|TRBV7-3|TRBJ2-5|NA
CASERGPGETQYF
TGTGCCAGCGAGAGGGGCCCCGGAGAGACCCAGTACTTC
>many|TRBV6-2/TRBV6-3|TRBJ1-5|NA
CASSYTIDQPQHF
TGTGCCAGCAGCTACACCATTGATCAGCCCCAGCATTTT
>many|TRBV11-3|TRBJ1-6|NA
CASSLHRGPLHF
TGTGCCAGCAGCCTACATCGCGGTCCCCTCCACTTT
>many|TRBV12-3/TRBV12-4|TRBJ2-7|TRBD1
CASSNRGIYEQYF
TGTGCCAGCAGCAACAGGGGAATCTACGAGCAGTACTTC
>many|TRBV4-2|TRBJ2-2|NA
CASHQGPGTGELFF
TGTGCCAGCCACCAGGGGCCCGGCACCGGGGAGCTGTTTTTT
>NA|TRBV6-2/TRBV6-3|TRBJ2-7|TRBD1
CASSHAIFWTGDRDYEQYF
TGTGCCAGCAGTCACGCCATCTTTTGGACAGGGGATCGGGACTACGAGCAGTACTTC
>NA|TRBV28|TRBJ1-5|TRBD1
CASTLRQGSQPQHF
TGTGCCAGCACCTTAAGACAGGGAAGCCAGCCCCAGCATTTT
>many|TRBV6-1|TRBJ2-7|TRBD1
CASSEGTGGLYEQYF
TGTGCCAGCAGTGAAGGGACAGGGGGCTTGTACGAGCAGTACTTC
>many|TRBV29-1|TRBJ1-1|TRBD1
CSVEGQGSGQGIRAFF
TGCAGCGTTGAAGGGCAAGGCTCGGGACAGGGTATAAGAGCTTTCTTT
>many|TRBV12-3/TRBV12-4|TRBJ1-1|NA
CASSFGGGAEAFF
TGTGCCAGCAGTTTCGGTGGGGGCGCTGAAGCTTTCTTT
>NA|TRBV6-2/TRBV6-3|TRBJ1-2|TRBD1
CASSSPTGRLYGYTF
TGTGCCAGCAGTAGCCCGACAGGGAGACTCTATGGCTACACCTTC
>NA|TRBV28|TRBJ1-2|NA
CASSSRDLRGYTF
TGTGCCAGCAGTTCCCGGGACCTGCGTGGCTACACCTTC
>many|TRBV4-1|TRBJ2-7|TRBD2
CASSQDHVRSAGGYEQYF
TGCGCCAGCAGCCAAGATCATGTGAGGAGTGCGGGGGGCTACGAGCAGTACTTC
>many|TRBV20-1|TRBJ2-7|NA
CSAREILGPGFYEQYF
TGCAGTGCTAGAGAAATTCTGGGACCGGGTTTCTACGAGCAATACTTC
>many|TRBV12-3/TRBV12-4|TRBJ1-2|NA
CASSLRGADYGYTF
TGTGCCAGCAGTTTACGGGGGGCAGACTATGGCTACACCTTC
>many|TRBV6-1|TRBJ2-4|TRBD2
CASSPGGEDLAKNIQYF
TGTGCCAGCAGTCCCGGGGGGGAAGATCTAGCCAAAAACATTCAGTACTTC
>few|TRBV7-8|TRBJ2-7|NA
CASSPPDSYEQYF
TGTGCCAGCAGCCCTCCCGACTCCTACGAGCAGTACTTC
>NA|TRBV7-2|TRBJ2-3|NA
CASSLQLPTQYF
TGTGCCAGCAGCTTGCAGCTACCTACGCAGTATTTT
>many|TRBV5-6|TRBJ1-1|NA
CASSWGPLNTEAFF
TGTGCCAGCAGCTGGGGTCCTCTAAACACTGAAGCTTTCTTT
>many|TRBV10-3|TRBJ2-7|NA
CAISESPTHEQYF
TGTGCCATCAGTGAGTCTCCGACCCACGAGCAGTACTTC
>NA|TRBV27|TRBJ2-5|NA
CASSDTGVETQYF
TGTGCCAGCAGTGATACGGGAGTAGAGACCCAGTACTTC
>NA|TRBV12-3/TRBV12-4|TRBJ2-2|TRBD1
CASSQGQGPGELFF
TGTGCCAGCAGTCAAGGACAGGGGCCCGGGGAGCTGTTTTTT
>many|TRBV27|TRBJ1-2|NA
CASSGRGSVGYGYTF
TGTGCCAGCAGTGGTCGGGGATCTGTTGGGTATGGCTACACCTTC
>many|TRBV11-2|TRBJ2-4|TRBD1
CASSSGTGGSNIQYF
TGTGCCAGCAGCTCCGGGACAGGGGGCTCAAACATTCAGTACTTC
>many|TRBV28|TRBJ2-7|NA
CASSLVGPLYF
TGTGCCAGCAGTTTAGTGGGACCCCTGTACTTC
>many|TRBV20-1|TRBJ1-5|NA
CSARVGRGVGQPQHF
TGCAGTGCTAGAGTAGGCAGGGGAGTCGGTCAGCCCCAGCATTTT
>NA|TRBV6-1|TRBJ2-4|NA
CASSQTSLGIQYF
TGTGCCAGCAGTCAAACTAGCCTGGGGATTCAGTACTTC
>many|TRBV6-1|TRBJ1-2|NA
CASSVETSSYGYTF
TGTGCCAGCAGTGTTGAGACGTCGAGCTATGGCTACACCTTC
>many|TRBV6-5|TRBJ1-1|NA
CASSAASNTEAFF
TGTGCCAGCAGCGCTGCAAGCAACACTGAAGCTTTCTTT
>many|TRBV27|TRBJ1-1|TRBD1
CASSRQGSNTEAFF
TGTGCCAGCAGTCGACAGGGATCTAACACTGAAGCTTTCTTT
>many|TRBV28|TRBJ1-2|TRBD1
CATLGTVPGYTF
TGTGCCACCTTAGGGACAGTGCCTGGCTACACCTTC
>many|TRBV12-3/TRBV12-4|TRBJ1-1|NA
CASKRGRTEAFF
TGTGCCAGCAAACGGGGCCGGACTGAAGCTTTCTTT
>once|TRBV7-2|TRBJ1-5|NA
CASSITDRSNQPQHF
TGTGCCAGCAGCATCACGGACCGAAGCAATCAGCCCCAGCATTTT
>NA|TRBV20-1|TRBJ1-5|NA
CSALDRLGGNQPQHF
TGCAGTGCTTTGGACCGCCTGGGAGGCAATCAGCCCCAGCATTTT
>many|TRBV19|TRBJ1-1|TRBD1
CASRLDRADTEAFF
TGTGCCAGTAGATTGGACAGGGCCGACACTGAAGCTTTCTTT
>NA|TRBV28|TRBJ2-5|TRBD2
CASYAAGGETQYF
TGTGCCAGCTACGCGGCGGGAGGGGAGACCCAGTACTTC
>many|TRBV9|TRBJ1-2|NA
CASSGDGGLLGYTF
TGTGCCAGCAGCGGCGACGGGGGTTTGCTTGGCTACACCTTC
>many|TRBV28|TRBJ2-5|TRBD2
CASSLTSGRETQYF
TGTGCCAGCAGCCTTACTAGCGGGAGAGAGACCCAGTACTTC
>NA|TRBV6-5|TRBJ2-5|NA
CASSYSGGPETQYF
TGTGCCAGCAGTTACTCGGGGGGGCCGGAGACCCAGTACTTC
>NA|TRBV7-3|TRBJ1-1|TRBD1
CASSLRTGRDTEAFF
TGTGCCAGCAGCCTAAGGACAGGGAGGGACACTGAAGCTTTCTTT
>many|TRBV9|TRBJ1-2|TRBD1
CASRADRGLGYTF
TGTGCCAGCAGAGCTGACAGGGGGCTTGGCTACACCTTC
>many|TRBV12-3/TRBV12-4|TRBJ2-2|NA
CASKRQETNTGELFF
TGTGCCAGCAAAAGACAGGAGACGAACACCGGGGAGCTGTTTTTT
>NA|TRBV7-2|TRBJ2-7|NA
CASSLGQLRSSYEQYF
TGTGCCAGCAGCTTAGGGCAGCTAAGGAGCTCCTACGAGCAGTACTTC
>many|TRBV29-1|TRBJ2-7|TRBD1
CSVEGTGGYEQYF
TGCAGCGTTGAGGGGACAGGGGGTTACGAGCAGTACTTC
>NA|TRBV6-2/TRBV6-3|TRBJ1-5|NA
CASTSWAPNQPQHF
TGTGCCAGCACCTCTTGGGCCCCCAATCAGCCCCAGCATTTT